One and the same sample provided the 8 T cell receptor beta chains below, sequenced in a study of PD-1 blockade in mismatch repair-deficient tumors (dated by TCRdb to 2016 to 2017). Receptor amplification or capture employed the immunoSEQ multiplex PCR assay. The immuneACCESS repertoire file appears here via TCRdb, limited to in-frame rearrangements. These files lack a portion of the clones; in checked studies, under half of the deficit traces to unresolved V genes, and the cause of the others is not known. Present in this sample are 35,000 to 40,000 clones, 79% of which were seen just once. The ten largest clones represent about 20% of the sample. The material sequenced was peripheral blood, taken 4 weeks after starting pembrolizumab. These receptors originate from an adult with mismatch repair-deficient cancer.

This chain joins TRBV28 and TRBJ1-5, with D unclear. The CDR3 totals 14 residues. Germline CDR1 MDHEN, CDR2 SYDVKM. Trimming cost V 8 bases and J 2 bases, with 13 bases left between them. In nucleotides, the CDR3 is TGTGCCAGCCGATCAGTGATTCGCAATCAGCCCCAGCATTTT. Residues: CASRSVIRNQPQHF.

The rearrangement uses TRBV11-2 and TRBJ2-1; D is unclear. Germline CDR1 and CDR2: SGHAT and FQNNGV. The CDR3 runs 15 residues. V gave up 2 bases and J gave up 7 bases, with 15 bases separating them. CDR3 coding DNA: TGTGCCAGCAGCTTAACTGCCCTGGGAAATAATGAGCAGTTCTTC. Protein sequence: CASSLTALGNNEQFF.

The chain uses TRBV29-1 and TRBJ2-7; 8 bases are shared with TRBD2. The junction had 9 bases not matched to a gene; V was cut back by 1 base and J by 4 bases. CDR3 size: 15 residues. Germline V gene data show CDR1 as SQVTM and CDR2 as ANQGSEA. The CDR3, as DNA: TGCAGCGTTGAAGGACGGGGGGGGGTGGGATACGAGCAGTACTTC. This gives the protein CSVEGRGGVGYEQYF.

DNA for the CDR3: TGTGCCAGCAGTCTTCTAACCTACCTCGGGAGGGCCAGGTACGAGCAGTACTTC. Its translation: CASSLLTYLGRARYEQYF. J is TRBJ2-7 and V is TRBV28; 8 bases match TRBD2. V dropped 5 bases and J dropped 4; count of bases not matched to a gene: 19. Germline-derived CDR1 and CDR2 are MDHEN and SYDVKM. The CDR3 is made up of 18 amino acids.

The V call is TRBV27, the J call TRBJ1-1; D not resolved. The CDR3 consists of 13 residues. Trimming took 4 bases from V and 0 from J, leaving 6 bases between them. Germline V CDR1 and CDR2: MNHEY, SMNVEV (reference sequence). CDR3 nucleotides: TGTGCCAGCAGTTCGGTCCTGAACACTGAAGCTTTCTTT. It is translated as CASSSVLNTEAFF.

This clone was seen only once. This chain uses TRBV6-5 with TRBJ2-1, with 9 bases lining up with TRBD2. V shed 5 bases, J shed 6 bases, and the junction held 5 bases outside the gene matches. Germline CDR1 MNHEY, CDR2 SVGAGI. The CDR3 has 14 amino acids. The chain's CDR3 is CASSATSGPNEQFF. In nucleotides, the CDR3 is TGTGCCAGCAGTGCGACTAGCGGCCCCAATGAGCAGTTCTTC.

This chain uses TRBV6-1 with TRBJ2-3; D gene ambiguous. The germline V and J ends were trimmed by 3 bases and 2 bases, with 6 bases remaining between them. CDR3 length equals 13 residues. Looked up from germline, CDR1 is MNHNS and CDR2 is SASEGT. In DNA, the CDR3 is TGTGCCAGCAGTGACATCTTCACAGATACGCAGTATTTT. The encoded protein is CASSDIFTDTQYF.

This chain links TRBV14 with TRBJ2-1, with 10 positions matching TRBD2. Losses at the gene ends were 0 bases for V and 6 bases for J; bases not matched to a gene: 8. The CDR3 spans 17 residues. The germline V gene encodes CDR1 SGHDN and CDR2 FVKESK. The CDR3 DNA follows: TGTGCCAGCAGCCAAGACAGAGCGGGAGGGCCTGCCAATGAGCAGTTCTTC. Translated, it gives CASSQDRAGGPANEQFF.